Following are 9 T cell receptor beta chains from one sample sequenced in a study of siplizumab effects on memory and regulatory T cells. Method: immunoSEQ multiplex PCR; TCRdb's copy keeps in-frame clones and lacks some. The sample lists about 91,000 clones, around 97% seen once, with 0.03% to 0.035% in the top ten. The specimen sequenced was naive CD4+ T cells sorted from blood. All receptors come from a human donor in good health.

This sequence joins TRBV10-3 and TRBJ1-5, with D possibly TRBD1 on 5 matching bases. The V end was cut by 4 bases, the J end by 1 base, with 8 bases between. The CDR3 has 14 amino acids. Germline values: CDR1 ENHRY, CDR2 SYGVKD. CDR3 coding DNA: TGTGCCATCAGTGGCAGGGAAAGCAATCAGCCCCAGCATTTT. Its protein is CAISGRESNQPQHF.

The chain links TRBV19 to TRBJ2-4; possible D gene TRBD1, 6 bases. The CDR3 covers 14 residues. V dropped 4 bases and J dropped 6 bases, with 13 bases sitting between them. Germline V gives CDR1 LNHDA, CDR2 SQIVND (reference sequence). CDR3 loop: CASSKGQDANIQYF. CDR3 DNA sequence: TGTGCCAGTAGTAAGGGACAAGACGCAAACATTCAGTACTTC.

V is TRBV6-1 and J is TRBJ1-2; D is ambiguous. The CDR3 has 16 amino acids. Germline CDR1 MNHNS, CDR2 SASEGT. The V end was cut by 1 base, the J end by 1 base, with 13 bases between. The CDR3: CASSEGGGFFNYGYTF. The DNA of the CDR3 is TGTGCCAGCAGTGAAGGGGGAGGTTTCTTTAACTATGGCTACACCTTC.

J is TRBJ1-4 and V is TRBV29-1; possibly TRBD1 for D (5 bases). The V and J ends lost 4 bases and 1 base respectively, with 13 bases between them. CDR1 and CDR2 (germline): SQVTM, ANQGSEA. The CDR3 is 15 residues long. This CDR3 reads CSVVGTGITNEKLFF. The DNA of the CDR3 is TGCAGCGTTGTTGGGACCGGGATAACTAATGAAAAACTGTTTTTT.

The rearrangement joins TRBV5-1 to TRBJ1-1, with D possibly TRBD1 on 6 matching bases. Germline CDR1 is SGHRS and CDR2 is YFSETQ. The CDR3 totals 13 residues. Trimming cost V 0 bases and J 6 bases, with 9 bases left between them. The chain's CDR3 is CASSLGQVAEAFF. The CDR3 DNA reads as TGCGCCAGCAGCTTGGGACAGGTTGCTGAAGCTTTCTTT.

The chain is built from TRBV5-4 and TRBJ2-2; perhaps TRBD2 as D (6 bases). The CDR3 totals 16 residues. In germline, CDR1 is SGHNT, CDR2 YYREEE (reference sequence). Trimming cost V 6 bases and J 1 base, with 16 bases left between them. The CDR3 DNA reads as TGTGCCAGCACCCCCAGTACTAGCCGGAACACCGGGGAGCTGTTTTTT. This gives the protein CASTPSTSRNTGELFF.

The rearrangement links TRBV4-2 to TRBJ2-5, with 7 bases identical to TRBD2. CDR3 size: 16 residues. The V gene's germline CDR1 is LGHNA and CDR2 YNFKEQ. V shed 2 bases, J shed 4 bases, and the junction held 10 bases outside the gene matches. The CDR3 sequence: CASSQIAGGRAETQYF. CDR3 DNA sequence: TGTGCCAGCAGCCAAATTGCCGGGGGGAGGGCAGAGACCCAGTACTTC.

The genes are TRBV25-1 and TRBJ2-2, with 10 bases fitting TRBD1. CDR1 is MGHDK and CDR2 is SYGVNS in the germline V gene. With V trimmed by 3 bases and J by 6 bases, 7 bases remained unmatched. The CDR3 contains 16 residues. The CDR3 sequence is CASSDHPGQGPGELFF. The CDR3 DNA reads TGTGCCAGCAGTGATCATCCGGGACAGGGGCCCGGGGAGCTGTTTTTT.

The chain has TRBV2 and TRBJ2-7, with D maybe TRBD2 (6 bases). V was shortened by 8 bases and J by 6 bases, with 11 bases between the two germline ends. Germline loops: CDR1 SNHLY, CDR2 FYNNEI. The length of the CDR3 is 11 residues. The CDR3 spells CASSTSSEQYF. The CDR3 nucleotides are TGTGCCAGCTCAACTAGCTCCGAGCAGTACTTC.